This entry is about one TCR beta chain. At the DNA level, this CDR3 is encoded by other sequences in the same sample as well. The data stem from a study of beta chain features in type 1 diabetes. CDR1 and CDR2 from the germline V gene are GTSNPN and SVGIG (reference sequence). Trimming stripped 5 bases from V and 4 bases from J, with 9 bases between. CDR3 length: 11 amino acids. A heparinised blood draw that averaged about 120 mL was obtained once from each donor. cDNA synthesis used the whole RNA isolate, giving expressed TCRB sequences. Repertoires were generated with immunoSEQ multiplex PCR, while TCRdb's copy carries only in-frame clones and drops some. The data contain 360,000 or so clones, around a fifth of them singletons.

The receptor was isolated from a woman between 18 and 30 years old in good health. What was sequenced was naive CD4+ T cells from blood. The rearrangement links TRBV30 to TRBJ2-7; tentatively, D is TRBD2 (5 bases). The CDR3 loop reads CAWGRGYEQYF. CDR3 in DNA: TGTGCCTGGGGCCGGGGTTACGAGCAGTACTTC.